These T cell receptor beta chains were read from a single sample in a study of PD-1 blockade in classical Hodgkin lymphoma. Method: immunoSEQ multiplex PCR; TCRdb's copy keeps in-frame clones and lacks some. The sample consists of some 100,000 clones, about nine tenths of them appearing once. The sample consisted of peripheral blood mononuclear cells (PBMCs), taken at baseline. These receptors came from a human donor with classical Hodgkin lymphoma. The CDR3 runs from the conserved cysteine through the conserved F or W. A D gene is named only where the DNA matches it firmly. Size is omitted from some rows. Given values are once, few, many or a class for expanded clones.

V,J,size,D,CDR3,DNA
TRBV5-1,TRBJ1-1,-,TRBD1,CASSRQGLLNTEAFF,TGCGCCAGCAGCCGACAGGGGCTGCTGAACACTGAAGCTTTCTTT
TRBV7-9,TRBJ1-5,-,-,CASSFDGWDVQPQHF,TGTGCCAGCAGCTTTGACGGTTGGGATGTTCAGCCCCAGCATTTT
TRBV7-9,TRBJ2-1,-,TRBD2,CASSSRTSESYNEQFF,TGTGCCAGCAGCTCCAGGACTAGCGAATCGTACAATGAGCAGTTCTTC
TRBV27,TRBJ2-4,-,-,CASSRGTPQAVAKNIQYF,TGTGCCAGCAGTAGAGGGACACCCCAAGCCGTAGCCAAAAACATTCAGTACTTC
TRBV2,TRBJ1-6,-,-,CASSEARLGSPLHF,TGTGCCAGCAGTGAAGCGAGACTTGGTTCACCCCTCCACTTT
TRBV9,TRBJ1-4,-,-,CASSGRDEKLFF,TGTGCCAGCAGCGGCAGGGATGAAAAACTGTTTTTT
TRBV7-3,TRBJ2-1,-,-,CASSTTSRGNNEQFF,TGTGCCAGCAGCACAACTAGTAGGGGGAACAATGAGCAGTTCTTC
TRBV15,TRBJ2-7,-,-,CATSRDISYEQYF,TGTGCCACCAGCAGGGACATTTCCTACGAGCAGTACTTC
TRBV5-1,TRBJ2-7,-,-,CASSPLPRQGGYEQYF,TGCGCCAGCAGCCCGCTCCCTAGACAGGGAGGCTACGAGCAGTACTTC
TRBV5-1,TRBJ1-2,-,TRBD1,CASSLRTGGGDGYTF,TGCGCCAGCAGCTTGAGGACAGGGGGTGGCGATGGCTACACCTTC
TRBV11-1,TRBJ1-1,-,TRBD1,CASSLGTGPTEAFF,TGTGCCAGCAGCTTAGGGACAGGCCCCACTGAAGCTTTCTTT
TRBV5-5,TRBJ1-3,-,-,CASSFPFSGNTIYF,TGTGCCAGCAGCTTTCCATTCTCTGGAAACACCATATATTTT
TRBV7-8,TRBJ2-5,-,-,CASSLLPTSSQETQYF,TGTGCCAGCAGCTTACTCCCCACCTCTAGCCAAGAGACCCAGTACTTC
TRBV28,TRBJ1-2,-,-,CASTGGNYGYTF,TGTGCCAGCACGGGAGGGAACTATGGCTACACCTTC
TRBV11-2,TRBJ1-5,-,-,CASSLMIGMNQPQHF,TGTGCCAGCAGCTTAATGATCGGAATGAATCAGCCCCAGCATTTT
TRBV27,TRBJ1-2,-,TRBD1,CASSLGGQIGYTF,TGTGCCAGCAGCTTAGGGGGACAGATCGGCTACACCTTC
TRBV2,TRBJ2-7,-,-,CASSEDGGAVSEQYF,TGTGCCAGCAGTGAAGATGGGGGCGCAGTCTCCGAGCAGTACTTC
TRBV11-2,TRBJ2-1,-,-,CASSWTRQTRSYNEQFF,TGTGCCAGCAGCTGGACGCGACAGACCCGCTCCTACAATGAGCAGTTCTTC
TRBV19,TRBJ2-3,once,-,CASSIWGTGLGTDTQYF,TGTGCCAGTAGTATTTGGGGGACTGGTCTGGGCACAGATACGCAGTATTTT
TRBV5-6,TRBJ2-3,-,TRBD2,CASSLNRLADMILDTQYF,TGTGCCAGCAGCTTGAATCGGCTAGCGGACATGATTCTGGATACGCAGTATTTT
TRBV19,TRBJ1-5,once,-,CASSIWLSQPQHF,TGTGCCAGTAGTATCTGGCTGTCTCAGCCCCAGCATTTT
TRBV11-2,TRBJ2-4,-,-,CASSLAGRKTLAKNIQYF,TGTGCCAGCAGCTTAGCGGGCAGGAAGACATTAGCCAAAAACATTCAGTACTTC
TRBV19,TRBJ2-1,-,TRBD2,CASSIRLGSGSPGANEQFF,TGTGCCAGTAGTATAAGATTGGGTAGCGGGAGCCCGGGTGCCAATGAGCAGTTCTTC
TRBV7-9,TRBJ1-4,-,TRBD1,CASSLARTGVNEKLFF,TGTGCCAGCAGCTTAGCCCGGACAGGGGTAAATGAAAAACTGTTTTTT
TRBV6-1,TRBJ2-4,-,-,CASTRELAKNIQYF,TGTGCCAGCACAAGAGAACTAGCCAAAAACATTCAGTACTTC
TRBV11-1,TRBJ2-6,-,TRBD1,CASSLEQGAGANVLTF,TGTGCCAGCAGCTTAGAGCAGGGGGCTGGGGCCAACGTCCTGACTTTC
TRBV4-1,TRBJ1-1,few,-,CASSPETESEAFF,TGCGCCAGCAGCCCGGAGACAGAAAGTGAAGCTTTCTTT
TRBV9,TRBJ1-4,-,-,CASSVGSGHNEKLFF,TGTGCCAGCAGCGTAGGTTCAGGACATAATGAAAAACTGTTTTTT
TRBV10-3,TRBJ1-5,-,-,CAISGRGHQPQHF,TGTGCCATCAGTGGCAGGGGCCATCAGCCCCAGCATTTT
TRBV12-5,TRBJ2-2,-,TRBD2,CASGSKAGGSNTGELFF,TGTGCTAGTGGTTCAAAAGCGGGAGGATCGAACACCGGGGAGCTGTTTTTT
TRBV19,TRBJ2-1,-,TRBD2,CASSILLPSGWSDEQFF,TGTGCCAGTAGTATCCTTTTGCCTAGCGGCTGGAGCGATGAGCAGTTCTTC
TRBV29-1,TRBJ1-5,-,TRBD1,CSVGQGADQPQHF,TGCAGCGTTGGGCAGGGGGCGGACCAGCCCCAGCATTTT
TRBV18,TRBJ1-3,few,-,CASSTTRTDGNTIYF,TGTGCCAGCTCAACCACCAGGACGGATGGAAACACCATATATTTT
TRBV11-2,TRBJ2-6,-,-,CASRSTGGPKGANVLTF,TGTGCCAGCAGGTCAACTGGAGGCCCGAAGGGGGCCAACGTCCTGACTTTC
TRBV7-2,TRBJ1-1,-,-,CASSLVLGWRTEAFF,TGTGCCAGCAGCTTAGTGTTGGGGTGGCGGACTGAAGCTTTCTTT
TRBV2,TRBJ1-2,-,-,CASSEGQGWYGYTF,TGTGCCAGCAGTGAAGGCCAGGGGTGGTATGGCTACACCTTC
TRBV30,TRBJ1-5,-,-,CAWRQGKQPQHF,TGTGCCTGGAGGCAGGGGAAACAGCCCCAGCATTTT
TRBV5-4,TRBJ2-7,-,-,CASSLQGYEQYF,TGTGCCAGCAGCTTACAGGGCTACGAGCAGTACTTC
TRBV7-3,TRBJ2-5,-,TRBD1,CASNDPGQGETQYF,TGTGCCAGCAACGATCCGGGACAGGGGGAGACCCAGTACTTC
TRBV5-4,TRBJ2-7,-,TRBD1,CASSSLDRAQYEQYF,TGTGCCAGCAGCTCTCTTGACAGGGCCCAGTACGAGCAGTACTTC
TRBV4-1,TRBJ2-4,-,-,CASSQDRSGNIQYF,TGCGCCAGCAGCCAAGATCGATCAGGAAACATTCAGTACTTC
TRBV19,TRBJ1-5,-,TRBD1,CASSGTGGDQPQHF,TGTGCCAGTAGCGGGACAGGGGGAGATCAGCCCCAGCATTTT
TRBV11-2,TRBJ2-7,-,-,CASSLEVSGSYEQYF,TGTGCCAGCAGCTTAGAGGTTAGTGGATCCTACGAGCAGTACTTC
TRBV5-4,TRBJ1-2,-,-,CASSLAAGGGYGYTF,TGTGCCAGCAGCTTGGCCGCCGGGGGGGGATATGGCTACACCTTC
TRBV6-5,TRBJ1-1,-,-,CASTGNTEAFF,TGTGCCAGTACAGGGAACACTGAAGCTTTCTTT
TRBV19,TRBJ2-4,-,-,CASSPRVTAKNIQYF,TGTGCCAGTAGTCCGCGGGTAACGGCCAAAAACATTCAGTACTTC
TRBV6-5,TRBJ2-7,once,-,CASSYFSETYEQYF,TGTGCCAGCAGTTACTTCTCAGAGACCTACGAGCAGTACTTC
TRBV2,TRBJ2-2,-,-,CASSGADRGELFF,TGTGCCAGCAGTGGTGCGGACCGCGGGGAGCTGTTTTTT
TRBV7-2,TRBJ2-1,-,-,CASSLVGGPFF,TGTGCCAGCAGCTTAGTGGGGGGGCCTTTCTTC
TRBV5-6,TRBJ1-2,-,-,CASSSGGTGIRGYTF,TGTGCCAGCAGCTCGGGGGGCACAGGTATTAGGGGCTACACCTTC
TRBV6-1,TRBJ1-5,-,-,CASSEIRIGNQPQHF,TGTGCCAGCAGTGAAATCAGAATTGGCAATCAGCCCCAGCATTTT
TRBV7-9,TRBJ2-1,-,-,CASSFYRDSTGDEQFF,TGTGCCAGCAGCTTTTATCGGGACTCAACCGGCGATGAGCAGTTCTTC
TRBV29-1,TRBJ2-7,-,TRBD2,CSVTPSWDARLAGGPMGYEQYF,TGCAGCGTGACACCATCGTGGGACGCGCGACTAGCGGGAGGACCCATGGGGTACGAGCAGTACTTC
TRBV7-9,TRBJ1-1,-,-,CASSPNSLQQDMNTEAFF,TGTGCCAGCAGCCCGAACAGCCTCCAACAGGACATGAACACTGAAGCTTTCTTT
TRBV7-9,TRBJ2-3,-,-,CASSLGPDTQYF,TGTGCCAGCAGCCTTGGACCGGATACGCAGTATTTT
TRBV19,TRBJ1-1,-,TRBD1,CASSMTGATEAFF,TGTGCCAGTAGCATGACAGGGGCCACTGAAGCTTTCTTT
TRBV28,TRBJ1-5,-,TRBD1,CASSRPGTGEPQHF,TGTGCCAGCAGCCGTCCCGGGACAGGGGAGCCCCAGCATTTT
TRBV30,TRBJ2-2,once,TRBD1,CAWRDRNTGELFF,TGTGCCTGGCGGGACAGGAACACCGGGGAGCTGTTTTTT
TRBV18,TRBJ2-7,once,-,CASSPPGGLSYEQYF,TGTGCCAGCTCACCACCTGGAGGCCTCTCCTACGAGCAGTACTTC
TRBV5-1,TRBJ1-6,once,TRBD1,CASSSRTGDSPLHF,TGCGCCAGCAGCTCACGGACAGGGGATTCACCCCTCCACTTT